Shown below are 20 T cell receptor beta chains from a single sample sequenced in a study of blood T cell repertoires in COVID-19. Libraries were prepared by immunoSEQ multiplex PCR; TCRdb keeps only in-frame clonotypes and omits some of them. Here the sample spans a few hundred thousand clones, approximately 80% being singletons. The sample was peripheral blood. The receptors come from a human donor with acute or convalescent COVID-19. The donor label of this sample is uncertain.

As DNA, the CDR3 is TGCGCCAGCAGCCCTAGCTTCACGGGGTATCAGCCCCAGCATTTT. As protein: CASSPSFTGYQPQHF. The chain couples TRBV4-1 to TRBJ1-5, with D uncertain. V dropped 4 bases and J dropped 5 bases, with 15 bases sitting between them. The germline V gene has CDR1 MGHRA and CDR2 YSYEKL. This CDR3 has 15 amino acids.

In its sample, this clone was seen a few times. V is TRBV21-1 and J is TRBJ2-6; the table's D call, TRBD2, has no DNA check behind it. TRBV21-1 is termed a pseudogene. This CDR3 has 23 amino acids. In nucleotides, the CDR3 is TGTGCCAGCAGCAAATGGGAGGGGCGCACCTGGTTGAAGCGGGACTCTGGGGCCAACGTCCTGACTTTC. Translated, it gives CASSKWEGRTWLKRDSGANVLTF.

In this sample, this clone turned up once. This chain joins TRBV27 and TRBJ1-5, with D possibly matching TRBD1 (5 bases). The CDR3 loop spans 15 amino acids. The germline V gene has CDR1 MNHEY and CDR2 SMNVEV (reference sequence). V lost 5 bases to trimming and J lost 0 bases, with 11 bases between them. The CDR3 here is CASSPRGPSNQPQHF. The DNA of the CDR3 is TGTGCCAGCAGTCCGCGGGGCCCTAGCAATCAGCCCCAGCATTTT.

The rearrangement joins TRBV18 to TRBJ2-3, with TRBD1 matching over 9 bases. Germline V gives CDR1 KGHSH, CDR2 LQKENI. The CDR3 runs 16 residues. V shed 5 bases, J shed 3 bases, and the junction held 9 bases outside the gene matches. The CDR3 protein is CASSNLGQGSTDTQYF. The CDR3 DNA sequence: TGTGCCAGCTCAAATTTGGGACAGGGAAGTACAGATACGCAGTATTTT.

The chain recombines TRBV18 with TRBJ2-1; 7 bases agree with TRBD2. Trimming removed 2 bases from V and 2 bases from J; junction bases left unmatched: 6. The germline CDR1 and CDR2 sequences are KGHSH and LQKENI. The CDR3 sequence is 16 residues long. The CDR3 DNA reads TGTGCCAGCTCACCAGGGCGGGGGACCGCCTACAATGAGCAGTTCTTC. This translates into CASSPGRGTAYNEQFF. Filled out from reference TRBV18 and TRBJ2-1, the complete variable domain reads NAGVMQNPRHLVRRRGQEARLRCSPMKGHSHVYWYRQLPEEGLKFMVYLQKENIIDESGMPKERFSAEFPKEGPSILRIQQVVRGDSAAYFCASSPGRGTAYNEQFFGPGTRLTVL.

This chain uses TRBV5-1 with TRBJ2-3, with D unclear. V was trimmed by 1 base and J by 1 base, leaving 10 bases between them. CDR1 is SGHRS, CDR2 YFSETQ, per germline. This CDR3 is 15 amino acids long. DNA of the CDR3: TGCGCCAGCAGCTTGAACAGAATGGGCACAGATACGCAGTATTTT. Translated, it gives CASSLNRMGTDTQYF.

The chain recombines TRBV5-1 with TRBJ1-1; 7 bases are shared with TRBD1. The trim removed 1 base at V and 2 bases at J, leaving 8 bases unmatched. This CDR3 is built from 16 residues. Germline V lookup: CDR1 SGHRS, CDR2 YFSETQ. DNA for the CDR3: TGCGCCAGCAGCTTGAGCCCGCAGGGGGGAAACACTGAAGCTTTCTTT. Translated: CASSLSPQGGNTEAFF.

The chain employs TRBV19 and TRBJ1-2; D is possibly TRBD1 (5 bases). Germline V gene sequence: CDR1 LNHDA, CDR2 SQIVND (reference sequence). Between the trimmed V and J ends, which lost 6 bases and 4 bases, there was a span of 6 bases. CDR3 length equals 11 residues. The CDR3 DNA sequence: TGTGCCAGTAGGACAGTCTATGGCTACACCTTC. Encoded protein: CASRTVYGYTF.

The genes are TRBV14 and TRBJ1-2, with TRBD1 matching 10 bases. The CDR3 has 15 residues. After removal of 4 bases from V and 7 bases from J, the junction contained 9 bases not matched to a gene. CDR1 and CDR2 from the germline V gene are SGHDN and FVKESK. CDR3 region: CASSPDRGAILGYTF. The CDR3 DNA follows: TGTGCCAGCAGCCCGGACAGGGGGGCAATTCTTGGCTACACCTTC.

This rearrangement joins TRBV27 to TRBJ2-7; TRBD2 is a possible D gene (5 bases). CDR1 and CDR2 (germline): MNHEY, SMNVEV (reference sequence). The CDR3 length is 14 residues. Trimming removed 5 bases from V and 3 bases from J, with 14 bases in between. CDR3 nucleotide sequence: TGTGCCAGCAGTCCTAGCCCCTTAGGCTACGAGCAGTACTTC. It is translated as CASSPSPLGYEQYF.

The genes are TRBV10-3 and TRBJ2-1; 10 bases agree with TRBD2. The CDR3 consists of 17 residues. Per the germline V gene, CDR1 is ENHRY and CDR2 is SYGVKD. V shed 4 bases and J 4 bases; nucleotides not matched to a gene: 10. The CDR3 coding sequence is TGTGCCATCAGTGCTGGAGCGGGGGGGCTGAATTACAATGAGCAGTTCTTC. Protein product: CAISAGAGGLNYNEQFF.

The J gene is TRBJ1-2, the V gene TRBV11-2; unclear D gene. Germline V gives CDR1 SGHAT, CDR2 FQNNGV. This CDR3 contains 16 residues. Trimming removed 3 bases from V and 1 base from J, with 15 bases in between. The CDR3 is CASSFRPGLSNYGYTF. The CDR3 DNA reads as TGTGCCAGCAGCTTCCGGCCCGGACTGAGTAACTATGGCTACACCTTC.

The V gene is TRBV12-5, the J gene TRBJ2-2; no clear D. Germline V lookup: CDR1 LGHNT, CDR2 FRNRAP. The CDR3 has 13 residues. V was pared by 8 bases and J by 0 bases, with 7 bases between. The CDR3 loop is CASRPSNTGELFF. CDR3 nucleotides: TGTGCTAGTCGTCCTTCGAACACCGGGGAGCTGTTTTTT.

The chain has TRBV6-5 and TRBJ2-7; D is perhaps TRBD1 (5 bases). The CDR3 consists of 14 residues. Germline CDR1 MNHEY, CDR2 SVGAGI. Trimming removed 5 bases at V and 7 bases at J, with 18 bases between. The CDR3, as DNA: TGTGCCAGCAGTACCAGGGCTCGCCTAGGGGAGCAGTACTTC. Protein: CASSTRARLGEQYF.

This chain joins TRBV5-1 and TRBJ1-2, with 10 positions matching TRBD1. V gave up 1 base and J gave up 6 bases; unmatched junction bases: 3. The CDR3 extends over 14 amino acids. Germline-derived CDR1 and CDR2 are SGHRS and YFSETQ. The CDR3 DNA follows: TGCGCCAGCAGCTTGCAGGGGACAGGGGATGGCTACACCTTC. It codes for CASSLQGTGDGYTF.

V usage is TRBV5-1 and J usage is TRBJ2-7, with 8 bases matching TRBD1. CDR3 size: 15 residues. The V and J ends lost 0 bases and 3 bases, in that order; junction bases with no gene match: 5. Germline V gene data show CDR1 as SGHRS and CDR2 as YFSETQ. CDR3 sequence reads: CASSLETGGNYEQYF. In DNA form, the CDR3 reads TGCGCCAGCAGCTTGGAAACAGGGGGGAACTACGAGCAGTACTTC. Full variable domain (missing parts from reference TRBV5-1 and TRBJ2-7): KAGVTQTPRYLIKTRGQQVTLSCSPISGHRSVSWYQQTPGQGLQFLFEYFSETQRNKGNFPGRFSGRQFSNSRSEMNVSTLELGDSALYLCASSLETGGNYEQYFGPGTRLTVT.

V is TRBV3-1 (or the pseudogene TRBV3-2) and J is TRBJ2-6; tentatively, D is TRBD2 (6 bases). The CDR3 runs to 18 residues. Germline V gives CDR1 LGHDT, CDR2 YNNKEL (reference sequence). V was pared by 0 bases and J by 4 bases, with 16 bases between. In nucleotides, the CDR3 is TGTGCCAGCAGCCAAGATCTTAGGAGGGTGTTGGGGGCCAACGTCCTGACTTTC. This codes for CASSQDLRRVLGANVLTF.

The chain carries TRBV30 and TRBJ2-7; 7 bases match TRBD1. This CDR3 region has 11 residues. Germline V lookup: CDR1 GTSNPN, CDR2 SVGIG (reference sequence). J was trimmed by 6 bases and V by 3 bases; bases with no gene match: 2. CDR3: CAWRQGFEQYF. The CDR3, as DNA: TGTGCCTGGAGACAGGGGTTCGAGCAGTACTTC.

The chain joins TRBV15 to TRBJ1-2; the D gene is possibly TRBD1 (6 bases). The CDR3 is 14 amino acids. The ends were cut back, 3 bases at V and 6 bases at J, with 14 bases in the middle. CDR1 and CDR2 (germline): LNHNV, YYDKDF (reference sequence). CDR3 protein: CATSSLLDSHGYTF. The CDR3 nucleotides read TGTGCCACCAGCAGTCTTCTGGACAGTCATGGCTACACCTTC.

The chain has TRBV5-5 and TRBJ2-3, with D possibly matching TRBD2 (6 bases). Germline CDR1 and CDR2: SGHKS and YYEKEE (reference sequence). V lost 2 bases to trimming and J lost 15 bases, with 16 bases between them. The CDR3 has 12 amino acids. The CDR3 spells CASSFDGGDRYF. CDR3 nucleotides: TGTGCCAGCAGCTTCGACGGCGGGGATAGATATTTT.